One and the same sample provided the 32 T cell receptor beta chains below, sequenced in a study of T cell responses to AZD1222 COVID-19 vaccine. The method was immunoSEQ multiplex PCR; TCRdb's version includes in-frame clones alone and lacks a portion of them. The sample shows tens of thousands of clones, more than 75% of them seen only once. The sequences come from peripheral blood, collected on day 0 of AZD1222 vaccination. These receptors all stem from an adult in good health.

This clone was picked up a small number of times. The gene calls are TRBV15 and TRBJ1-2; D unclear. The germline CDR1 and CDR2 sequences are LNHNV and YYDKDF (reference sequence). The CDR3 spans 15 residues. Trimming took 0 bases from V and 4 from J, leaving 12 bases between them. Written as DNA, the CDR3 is TGTGCCACCAGCAGAGATACGGGGTCGCCCTATGGCTACACCTTC. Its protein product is CATSRDTGSPYGYTF. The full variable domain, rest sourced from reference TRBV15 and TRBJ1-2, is DAMVIQNPRYQVTQFGKPVTLSCSQTLNHNVMYWYQQKSSQAPKLLFHYYDKDFNNEADTPDNFQSRRPNTSFCFLDIRSPGLGDTAMYLCATSRDTGSPYGYTFGSGTRLTVV.

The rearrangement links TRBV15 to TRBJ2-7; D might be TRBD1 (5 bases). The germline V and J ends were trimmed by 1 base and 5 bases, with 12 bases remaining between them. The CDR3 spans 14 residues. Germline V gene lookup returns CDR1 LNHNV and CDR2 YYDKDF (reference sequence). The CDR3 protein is CATSRGRATHEQYF. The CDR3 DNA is TGTGCCACCAGCAGAGGCAGGGCCACCCACGAGCAGTACTTC. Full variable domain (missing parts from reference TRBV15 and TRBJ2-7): DAMVIQNPRYQVTQFGKPVTLSCSQTLNHNVMYWYQQKSSQAPKLLFHYYDKDFNNEADTPDNFQSRRPNTSFCFLDIRSPGLGDTAMYLCATSRGRATHEQYFGPGTRLTVT.

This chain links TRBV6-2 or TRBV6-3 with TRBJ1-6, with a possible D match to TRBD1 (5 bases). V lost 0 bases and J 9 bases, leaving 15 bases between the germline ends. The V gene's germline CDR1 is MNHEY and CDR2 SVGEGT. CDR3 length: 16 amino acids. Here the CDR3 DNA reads TGTGCCAGCAGTTACTCCAGTAGCAGGGCGGGTTCACCCCTCCACTTT. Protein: CASSYSSSRAGSPLHF.

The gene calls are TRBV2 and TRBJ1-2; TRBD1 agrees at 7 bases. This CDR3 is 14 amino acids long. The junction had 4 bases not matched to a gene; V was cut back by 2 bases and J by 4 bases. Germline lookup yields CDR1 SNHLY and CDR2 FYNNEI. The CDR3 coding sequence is TGTGCCAGCAGTGAAACGGGACAGACCTATGGCTACACCTTC. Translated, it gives CASSETGQTYGYTF.

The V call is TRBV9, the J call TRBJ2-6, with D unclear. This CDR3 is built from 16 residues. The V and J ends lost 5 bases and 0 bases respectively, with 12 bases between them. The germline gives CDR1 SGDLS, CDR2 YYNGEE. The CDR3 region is CASRLSLDSGANVLTF. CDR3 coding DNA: TGTGCCAGCAGGCTCTCCCTCGACTCTGGGGCCAACGTCCTGACTTTC.

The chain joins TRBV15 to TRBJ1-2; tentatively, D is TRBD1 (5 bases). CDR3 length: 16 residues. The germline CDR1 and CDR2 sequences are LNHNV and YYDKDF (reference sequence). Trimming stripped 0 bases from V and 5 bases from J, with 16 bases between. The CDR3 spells CATSRDPLGRQYGYTF. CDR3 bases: TGTGCCACCAGCAGAGATCCACTGGGGCGGCAGTATGGCTACACCTTC.

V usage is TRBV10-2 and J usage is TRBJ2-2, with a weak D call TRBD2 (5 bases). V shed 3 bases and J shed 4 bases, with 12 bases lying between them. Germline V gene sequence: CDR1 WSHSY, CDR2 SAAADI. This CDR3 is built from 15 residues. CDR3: CASSEGRGPTGELFF. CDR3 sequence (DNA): TGCGCCAGCAGTGAAGGGAGAGGACCCACCGGGGAGCTGTTTTTT.

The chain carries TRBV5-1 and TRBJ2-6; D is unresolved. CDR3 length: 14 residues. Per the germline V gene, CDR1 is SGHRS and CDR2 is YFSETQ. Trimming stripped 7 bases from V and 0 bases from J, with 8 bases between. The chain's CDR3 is CASSQNSGANVLTF. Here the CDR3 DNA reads TGCGCCAGCTCCCAGAACTCTGGGGCCAACGTCCTGACTTTC.

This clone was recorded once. CDR3 region: CASSRRLAASYEQYF. In DNA form, the CDR3 reads TGTGCCAGCAGCAGGAGGCTAGCGGCCTCCTACGAGCAGTACTTC. The rearrangement links TRBV4-2 to TRBJ2-7; TRBD2 matches at 7 bases. The germline CDR1 and CDR2 sequences are LGHNA and YNFKEQ. The junction had 7 bases not matched to a gene; V was cut back by 5 bases and J by 0 bases. The CDR3 sequence is 15 residues long.

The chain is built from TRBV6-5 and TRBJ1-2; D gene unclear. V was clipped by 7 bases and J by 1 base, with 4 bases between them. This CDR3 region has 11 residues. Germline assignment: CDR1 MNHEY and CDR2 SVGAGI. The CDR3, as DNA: TGTGCCAGCATCAGTAACTATGGCTACACCTTC. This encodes CASISNYGYTF.

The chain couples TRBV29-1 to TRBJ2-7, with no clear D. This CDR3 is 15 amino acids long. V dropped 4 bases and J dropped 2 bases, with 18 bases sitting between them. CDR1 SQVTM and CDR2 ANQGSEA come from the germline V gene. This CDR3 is CSVVLNQINAYEQYF. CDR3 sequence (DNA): TGCAGCGTTGTTTTGAACCAGATAAATGCCTACGAGCAGTACTTC.

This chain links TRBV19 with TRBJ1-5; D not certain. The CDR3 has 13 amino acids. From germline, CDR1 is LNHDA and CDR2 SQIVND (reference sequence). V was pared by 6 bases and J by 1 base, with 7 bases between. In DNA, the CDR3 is TGTGCCAGTAGGTTAGAGAGCAATCAGCCCCAGCATTTT. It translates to CASRLESNQPQHF.

The CDR3 spells CASSGGTGNQPQHF. CDR3 in DNA: TGTGCCAGCAGTGGAGGGACGGGCAATCAGCCCCAGCATTTT. The chain has TRBV2 and TRBJ1-5; TRBD1 might be the D (5 bases). The CDR3 sequence is 14 residues long. Trimming pared 4 bases from V and 2 bases from J, leaving 9 bases between. CDR1 is SNHLY and CDR2 is FYNNEI in the germline V gene.

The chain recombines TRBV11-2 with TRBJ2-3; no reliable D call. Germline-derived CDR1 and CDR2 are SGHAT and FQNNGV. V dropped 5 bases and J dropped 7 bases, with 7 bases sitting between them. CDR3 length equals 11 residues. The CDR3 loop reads CASSPDHTQYF. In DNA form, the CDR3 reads TGTGCCAGCAGCCCGGACCATACGCAGTATTTT. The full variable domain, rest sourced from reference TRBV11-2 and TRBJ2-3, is EAGVAQSPRYKIIEKRQSVAFWCNPISGHATLYWYQQILGQGPKLLIQFQNNGVVDDSQLPKDRFSAERLKGVDSTLKIQPAKLEDSAVYLCASSPDHTQYFGPGTRLTVL.

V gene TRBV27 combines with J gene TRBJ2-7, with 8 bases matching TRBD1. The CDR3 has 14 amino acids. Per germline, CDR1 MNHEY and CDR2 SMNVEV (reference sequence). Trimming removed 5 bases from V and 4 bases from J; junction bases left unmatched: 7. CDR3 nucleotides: TGTGCCAGCAGTGAACCGGGACAGGCGTACGAGCAGTACTTC. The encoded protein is CASSEPGQAYEQYF.

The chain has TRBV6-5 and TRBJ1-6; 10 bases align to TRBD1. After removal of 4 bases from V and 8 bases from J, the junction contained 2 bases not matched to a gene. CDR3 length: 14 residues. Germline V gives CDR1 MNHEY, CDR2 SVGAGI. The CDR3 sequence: CASSWGQGYSPLHF. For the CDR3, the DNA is TGTGCCAGCAGTTGGGGACAGGGGTATTCACCCCTCCACTTT.

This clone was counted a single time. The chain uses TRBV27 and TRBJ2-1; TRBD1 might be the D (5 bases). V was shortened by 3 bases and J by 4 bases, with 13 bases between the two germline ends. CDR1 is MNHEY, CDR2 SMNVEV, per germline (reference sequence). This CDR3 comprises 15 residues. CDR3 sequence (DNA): TGTGCCAGCAGTTTGGGAAATAACAGGTACAATGAGCAGTTCTTC. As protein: CASSLGNNRYNEQFF.

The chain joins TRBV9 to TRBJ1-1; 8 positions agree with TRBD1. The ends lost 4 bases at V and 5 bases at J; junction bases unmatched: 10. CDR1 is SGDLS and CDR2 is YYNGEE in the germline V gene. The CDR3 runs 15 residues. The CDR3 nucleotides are TGTGCCAGCAGCCCTCGGACAGGGTCCGGTACTGAAGCTTTCTTT. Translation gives CASSPRTGSGTEAFF.

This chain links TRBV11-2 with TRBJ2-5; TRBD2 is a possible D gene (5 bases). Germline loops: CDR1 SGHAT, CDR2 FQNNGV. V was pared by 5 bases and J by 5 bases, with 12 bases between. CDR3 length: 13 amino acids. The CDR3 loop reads CASSPSPGETQYF. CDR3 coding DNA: TGTGCCAGCAGCCCCTCCCCGGGGGAGACCCAGTACTTC. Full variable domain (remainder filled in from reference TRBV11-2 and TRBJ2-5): EAGVAQSPRYKIIEKRQSVAFWCNPISGHATLYWYQQILGQGPKLLIQFQNNGVVDDSQLPKDRFSAERLKGVDSTLKIQPAKLEDSAVYLCASSPSPGETQYFGPGTRLLVL.

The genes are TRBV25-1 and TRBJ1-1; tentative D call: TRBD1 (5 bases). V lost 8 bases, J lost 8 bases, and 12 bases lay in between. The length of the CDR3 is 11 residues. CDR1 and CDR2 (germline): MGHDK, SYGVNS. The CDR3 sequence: CASYGQIEAFF. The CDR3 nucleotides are TGTGCCAGCTATGGACAAATAGAAGCTTTCTTT.

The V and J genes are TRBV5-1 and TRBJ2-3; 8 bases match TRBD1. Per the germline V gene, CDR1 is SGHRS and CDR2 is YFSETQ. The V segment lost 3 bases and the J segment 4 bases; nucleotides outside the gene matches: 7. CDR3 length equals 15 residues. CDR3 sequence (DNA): TGCGCCAGCAGCTGGCAGGGGGCATTATCAGATACGCAGTATTTT. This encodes CASSWQGALSDTQYF.

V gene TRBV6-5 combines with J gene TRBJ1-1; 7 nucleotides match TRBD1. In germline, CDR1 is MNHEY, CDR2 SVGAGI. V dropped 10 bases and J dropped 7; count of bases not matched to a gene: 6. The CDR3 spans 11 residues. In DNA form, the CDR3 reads TGTGCCACCACAGGGGAAAGTGAAGCTTTCTTT. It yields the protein CATTGESEAFF.

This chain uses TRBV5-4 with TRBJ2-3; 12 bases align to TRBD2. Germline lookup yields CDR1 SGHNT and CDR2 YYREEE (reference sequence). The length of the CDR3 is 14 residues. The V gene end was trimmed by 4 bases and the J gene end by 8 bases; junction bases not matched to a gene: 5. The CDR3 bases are TGTGCCAGCAGCCTAGCGGGAGGGCCAGGTACGCAGTATTTT. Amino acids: CASSLAGGPGTQYF.

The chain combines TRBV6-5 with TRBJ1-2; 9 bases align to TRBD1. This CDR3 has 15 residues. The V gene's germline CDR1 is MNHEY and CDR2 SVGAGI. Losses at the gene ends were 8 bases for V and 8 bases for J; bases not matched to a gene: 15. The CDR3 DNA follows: TGTGCCAGCCGGCCCCGGACAGGGGTGTTAAAGGGCTACACCTTC. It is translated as CASRPRTGVLKGYTF.

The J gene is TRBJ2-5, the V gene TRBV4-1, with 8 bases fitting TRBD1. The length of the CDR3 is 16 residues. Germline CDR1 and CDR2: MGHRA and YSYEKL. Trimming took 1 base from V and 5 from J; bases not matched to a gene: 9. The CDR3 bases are TGCGCCAGCAGCCAAGCGAAGGACAGGGTAATCGAGACCCAGTACTTC. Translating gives CASSQAKDRVIETQYF.

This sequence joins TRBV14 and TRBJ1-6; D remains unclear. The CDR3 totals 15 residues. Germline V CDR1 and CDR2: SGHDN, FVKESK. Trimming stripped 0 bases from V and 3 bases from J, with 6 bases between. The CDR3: CASSQEGFYNSPLHF. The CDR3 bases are TGTGCCAGCAGCCAAGAAGGATTCTATAATTCACCCCTCCACTTT.

The CDR3 protein is CASSSVQGLTGELFF. The CDR3 DNA is TGTGCCAGCAGCTCGGTACAGGGGTTGACCGGGGAGCTGTTTTTT. This chain connects TRBV5-8 to TRBJ2-2; 7 bases align to TRBD1. The CDR3 covers 15 residues. V trimming: 3 bases; J trimming: 5 bases; junction bases outside the gene matches: 7. CDR1 SGHTS and CDR2 YDEGEE come from the germline V gene. Complete variable domain (other parts from reference TRBV5-8 and TRBJ2-2): EAGVTQSPTHLIKTRGQQATLRCSPISGHTSVYWYQQALGLGLQFLLWYDEGEERNRGNFPPRFSGRQFPNYSSELNVNALELEDSALYLCASSSVQGLTGELFFGEGSRLTVL.

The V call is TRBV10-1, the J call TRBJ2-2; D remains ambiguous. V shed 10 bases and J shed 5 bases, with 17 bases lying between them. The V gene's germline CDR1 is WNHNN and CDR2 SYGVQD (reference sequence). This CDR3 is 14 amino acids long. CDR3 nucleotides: TGCGCCACCTCGCAGAGCGTAGGGACCGGGGAGCTGTTTTTT. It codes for CATSQSVGTGELFF.

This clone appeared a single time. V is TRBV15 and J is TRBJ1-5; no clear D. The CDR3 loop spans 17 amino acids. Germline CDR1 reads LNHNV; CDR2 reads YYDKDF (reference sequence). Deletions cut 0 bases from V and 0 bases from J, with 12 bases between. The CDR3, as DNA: TGTGCCACCAGCAGAGATGGGCCAGGCATTAGCAATCAGCCCCAGCATTTT. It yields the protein CATSRDGPGISNQPQHF.

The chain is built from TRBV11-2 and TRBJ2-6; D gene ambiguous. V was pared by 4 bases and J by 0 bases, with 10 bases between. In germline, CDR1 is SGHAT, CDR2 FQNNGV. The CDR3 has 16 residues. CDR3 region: CASSSQLASGANVLTF. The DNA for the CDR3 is TGTGCCAGCAGCTCACAGTTGGCCTCTGGGGCCAACGTCCTGACTTTC.

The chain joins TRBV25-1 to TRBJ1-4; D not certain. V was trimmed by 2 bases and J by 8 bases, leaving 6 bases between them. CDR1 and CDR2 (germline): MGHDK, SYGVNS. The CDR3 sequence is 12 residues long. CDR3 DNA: TGTGCCAGCAGTGAACAGACAGAAAAACTGTTTTTT. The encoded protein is CASSEQTEKLFF. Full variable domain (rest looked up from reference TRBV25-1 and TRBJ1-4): EADIYQTPRYLVIGTGKKITLECSQTMGHDKMYWYQQDPGMELHLIHYSYGVNSTEKGDLSSESTVSRIRTEHFPLTLESARPSHTSQYLCASSEQTEKLFFGSGTQLSVL.

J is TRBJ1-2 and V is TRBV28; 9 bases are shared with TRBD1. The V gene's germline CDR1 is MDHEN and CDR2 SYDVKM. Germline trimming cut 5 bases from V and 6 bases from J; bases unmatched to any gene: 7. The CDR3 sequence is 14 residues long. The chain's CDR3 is CASSPGQGRHGYTF. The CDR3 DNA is TGTGCCAGCAGTCCGGGACAGGGTAGACATGGCTACACCTTC.